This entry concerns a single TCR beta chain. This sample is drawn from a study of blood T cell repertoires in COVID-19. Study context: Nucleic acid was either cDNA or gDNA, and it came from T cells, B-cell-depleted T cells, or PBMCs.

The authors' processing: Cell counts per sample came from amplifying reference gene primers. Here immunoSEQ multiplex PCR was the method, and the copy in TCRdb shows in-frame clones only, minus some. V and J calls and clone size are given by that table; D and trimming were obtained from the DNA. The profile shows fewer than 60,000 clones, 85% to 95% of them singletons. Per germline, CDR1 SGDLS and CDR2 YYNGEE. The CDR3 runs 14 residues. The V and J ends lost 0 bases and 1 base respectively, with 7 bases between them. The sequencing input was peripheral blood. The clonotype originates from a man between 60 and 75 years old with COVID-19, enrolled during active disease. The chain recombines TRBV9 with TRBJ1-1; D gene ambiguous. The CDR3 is CASSVGQENTEAFF. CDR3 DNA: TGTGCCAGCAGCGTAGGCCAGGAGAACACTGAAGCTTTCTTT.